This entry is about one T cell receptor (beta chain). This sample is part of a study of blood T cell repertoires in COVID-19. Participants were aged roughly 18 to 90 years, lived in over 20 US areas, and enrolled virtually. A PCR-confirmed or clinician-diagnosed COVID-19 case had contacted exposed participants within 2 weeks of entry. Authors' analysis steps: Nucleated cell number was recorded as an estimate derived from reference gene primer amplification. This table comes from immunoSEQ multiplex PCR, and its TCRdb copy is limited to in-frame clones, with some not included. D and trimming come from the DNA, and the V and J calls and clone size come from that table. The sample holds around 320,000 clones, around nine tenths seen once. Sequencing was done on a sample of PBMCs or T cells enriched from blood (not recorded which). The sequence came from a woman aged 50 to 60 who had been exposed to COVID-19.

CDR3 protein: CASSFIVNTEAFF. The DNA of the CDR3 is TGCGCCAGCAGCTTTATCGTGAACACTGAAGCTTTCTTT. V usage is TRBV5-1 and J usage is TRBJ1-1; D is unclear. V was pared by 2 bases and J by 0 bases, with 5 bases between. The CDR3 has 13 residues. Germline CDR1 is SGHRS and CDR2 is YFSETQ.